Below, 30 T cell receptor beta chains from the same sample are listed, as sequenced in a study of blood T cell repertoires in COVID-19 (dated by TCRdb to the early 2020s). Libraries were constructed by the immunoSEQ multiplex PCR assay. Here the immuneACCESS table is served through TCRdb, limited to in-frame sequences with V and J called. Missing clones are a known gap in these copies; in checked studies unresolved V genes cover under half, and the rest lacks a known reason. The sample table records 80,000 to 100,000 clones; over 75% of these occur just once. The top ten constitute about 4.1% of the sample. The sample was peripheral blood. These receptors all come from a man between 60 and 75 years old with acute or convalescent COVID-19.

The chain uses TRBV7-9 and TRBJ2-7; TRBD1 matches 7 bases. This CDR3 comprises 15 residues. The germline gives CDR1 SEHNR, CDR2 FQNEAQ (reference sequence). Germline trimming cut 4 bases from V and 0 bases from J; bases unmatched to any gene: 6. The CDR3 bases are TGTGCCAGCAGCTCAGGACAGGCATCCTCCTACGAGCAGTACTTC. This encodes CASSSGQASSYEQYF.

As for this clone: Other nucleotide sequences in the sample specify the same CDR3. The J gene is TRBJ2-5, the V gene TRBV7-2, with TRBD2 matching 15 bases. This CDR3 spans 17 amino acids. Germline loops: CDR1 SGHTA, CDR2 FQGNSA. V was pared by 5 bases and J by 3 bases, with 7 bases of the junction left unmatched. The CDR3 DNA reads as TGTGCCAGCAGCCCGCCGGGACTAGCGGGAGGTAAAGAGACCCAGTACTTC. Protein product: CASSPPGLAGGKETQYF.

The chain joins TRBV7-2 to TRBJ1-2, with a possible D match to TRBD1 (6 bases). The germline V gene encodes CDR1 SGHTA and CDR2 FQGNSA. V was cut by 2 bases and J by 5 bases, with 15 bases left in between. The CDR3 covers 15 residues. CDR3 in amino acids: CASSLLGQISYGYTF. DNA for the CDR3: TGTGCCAGCAGCTTATTGGGACAAATTTCTTATGGCTACACCTTC.

V and J are TRBV5-4 and TRBJ2-7; 8 positions agree with TRBD2. Losses at the gene ends were 2 bases for V and 4 bases for J; bases not matched to a gene: 8. In germline, CDR1 is SGHNT, CDR2 YYREEE (reference sequence). The CDR3 length is 15 residues. This CDR3 is CASSFGGTSGYEQYF. DNA for the CDR3: TGTGCCAGCAGCTTCGGGGGGACTAGTGGTTACGAGCAGTACTTC.

This rearrangement joins TRBV7-9 to TRBJ2-5; the D gene is possibly TRBD1 (6 bases). CDR3 length equals 15 residues. Per the germline V gene, CDR1 is SEHNR and CDR2 is FQNEAQ (reference sequence). The ends were cut back, 5 bases at V and 2 bases at J, with 15 bases in the middle. The CDR3 region has the DNA TGTGCCAGCAGCCAGTTTGGACAGTTACAAGAGACCCAGTACTTC. This encodes CASSQFGQLQETQYF.

This chain joins TRBV5-1 and TRBJ2-3; the D gene is possibly TRBD1 (5 bases). CDR3 length equals 15 residues. Germline lookup yields CDR1 SGHRS and CDR2 YFSETQ. V gave up 0 bases and J gave up 3 bases, with 11 bases separating them. CDR3 in DNA: TGCGCCAGCAGCTTGGAGGGGAAGACAACAGATACGCAGTATTTT. Protein: CASSLEGKTTDTQYF.

This clone was seen a few times. The chain joins TRBV5-5 to TRBJ1-5; possibly TRBD1 for D (6 bases). This CDR3 has 15 residues. From germline, CDR1 is SGHKS and CDR2 YYEKEE (reference sequence). V lost 4 bases to trimming and J lost 2 bases, with 13 bases between them. CDR3 sequence: CASSGGGVGNQPQHF. DNA of the CDR3: TGTGCCAGCAGCGGGGGGGGCGTAGGCAATCAGCCCCAGCATTTT.

The rearrangement joins TRBV4-1 to TRBJ1-2; weak D call: TRBD1 (5 bases). The CDR3 runs 15 residues. Germline values: CDR1 MGHRA, CDR2 YSYEKL. V lost 0 bases and J lost 4, with 12 bases in between. DNA of the CDR3: TGCGCCAGCAGCCAAGAGCCAGGGTTGGGCTATGGCTACACCTTC. Translation: CASSQEPGLGYGYTF.

The chain carries TRBV29-1 and TRBJ1-2; 8 bases line up with TRBD1. Unmatched junction bases numbered 6, after V lost 6 bases and J lost 6 bases. The CDR3 loop spans 12 amino acids. Germline-derived CDR1 and CDR2 are SQVTM and ANQGSEA. As DNA, the CDR3 is TGCAGCGTGAACGACAGGGGAAATGGCTACACCTTC. Protein sequence: CSVNDRGNGYTF.

This clone showed up just a few times. This chain links TRBV4-1 with TRBJ1-1; possibly TRBD1 for D (5 bases). The V gene lost 5 bases and the J gene lost 5 bases, with 15 bases spanning the gap. Per the germline V gene, CDR1 is MGHRA and CDR2 is YSYEKL. The CDR3 is 14 residues long. The CDR3 DNA follows: TGCGCCAGCAGCTATGACAGTGGGGTTACTGAAGCTTTCTTT. Amino acid sequence: CASSYDSGVTEAFF.

The chain combines TRBV6-6 with TRBJ2-1; TRBD2 matches at 11 bases. The CDR3 covers 15 residues. With 6 bases clipped from V and 8 bases from J, the junction kept 9 bases outside the gene matches. Germline V CDR1 and CDR2: MNHNY, SVGAGI (reference sequence). CDR3 sequence: CASSLVAGGKYEQFF. Here the CDR3 DNA reads TGTGCCAGCAGCTTGGTAGCGGGAGGGAAGTATGAGCAGTTCTTC.

The J gene is TRBJ2-5, the V gene TRBV18, with D possibly being TRBD2 (6 bases). V was clipped by 3 bases and J by 3 bases, with 11 bases between them. The CDR3 extends over 14 amino acids. Germline loops: CDR1 KGHSH, CDR2 LQKENI. The CDR3 sequence: CASSPTRTEETQYF. CDR3 DNA: TGTGCCAGCTCACCGACTAGGACCGAAGAGACCCAGTACTTC. Full variable domain (remainder filled in from reference TRBV18 and TRBJ2-5): NAGVMQNPRHLVRRRGQEARLRCSPMKGHSHVYWYRQLPEEGLKFMVYLQKENIIDESGMPKERFSAEFPKEGPSILRIQQVVRGDSAAYFCASSPTRTEETQYFGPGTRLLVL.

The chain joins TRBV11-2 to TRBJ2-1; 8 nucleotides align to TRBD2. From germline, CDR1 is SGHAT and CDR2 FQNNGV. Losses at the gene ends were 1 base for V and 3 bases for J; bases not matched to a gene: 2. This CDR3 contains 15 residues. CDR3 bases: TGTGCCAGCAGCTTAGTCCTAGCGGGCTACAATGAGCAGTTCTTC. Its translation is CASSLVLAGYNEQFF.

This rearrangement joins TRBV6-5 to TRBJ1-2; the D gene is possibly TRBD1 (6 bases). Germline V gene lookup returns CDR1 MNHEY and CDR2 SVGAGI. V lost 0 bases and J lost 0, with 11 bases in between. This CDR3 is 16 amino acids long. In DNA, the CDR3 is TGTGCCAGCAGTTACTCGGGACACCTTACTAACTATGGCTACACCTTC. This sequence encodes CASSYSGHLTNYGYTF.

The chain combines TRBV6-2 or TRBV6-3 with TRBJ2-1; 13 bases align to TRBD2. The CDR3 length is 15 residues. Germline values: CDR1 MNHEY, CDR2 SVGEGT. With V trimmed by 6 bases and J by 8 bases, 7 bases remained unmatched. Here the CDR3 reads CASSRWTSGSDEQFF. CDR3 coding DNA: TGTGCCAGCAGCCGATGGACTAGCGGGAGCGATGAGCAGTTCTTC.

The CDR3 DNA reads as TGTGCCAGCAGGGGGACAGTAGTGAACACTGAAGCTTTCTTT. Protein sequence: CASRGTVVNTEAFF. The chain couples TRBV5-4 to TRBJ1-1; 7 bases map to TRBD1. This CDR3 region has 14 residues. From germline, CDR1 is SGHNT and CDR2 YYREEE (reference sequence). The ends lost 5 bases at V and 0 bases at J; junction bases unmatched: 4.

CDR3 residues: CATSDLADRGEKKIPHEQYF. CDR3 DNA sequence: TGTGCCACCAGTGATTTGGCGGACAGGGGGGAAAAAAAGATTCCCCACGAGCAGTACTTC. The J gene is TRBJ2-7, the V gene TRBV24-1; TRBD1 matches at 10 bases. Per the germline V gene, CDR1 is KGHDR and CDR2 is SFDVKD. V was pared by 0 bases and J by 5 bases, with 18 bases of the junction left unmatched. The CDR3 is 20 residues long.

The J gene is TRBJ2-3, the V gene TRBV19; TRBD1 is a possible D gene (6 bases). Germline-derived CDR1 and CDR2 are LNHDA and SQIVND (reference sequence). V gave up 6 bases and J gave up 4 bases, with 17 bases separating them. This CDR3 spans 15 amino acids. The CDR3 here is CASRRQAFGADTQYF. The CDR3 region has the DNA TGTGCCAGTAGGAGACAGGCTTTTGGGGCAGATACGCAGTATTTT.

V and J are TRBV9 and TRBJ1-3; tentatively, D is TRBD1 (6 bases). Germline V gives CDR1 SGDLS, CDR2 YYNGEE. The CDR3 consists of 15 residues. Trimming took 4 bases from V and 0 from J, leaving 11 bases between them. CDR3 region: CASSTGQGSGNTIYF. Here the CDR3 DNA reads TGTGCCAGCAGCACGGGACAAGGCTCTGGAAACACCATATATTTT.

The rearrangement uses TRBV7-2 and TRBJ2-7; D is possibly TRBD1 (5 bases). The germline CDR1 and CDR2 sequences are SGHTA and FQGNSA. This CDR3 has 14 amino acids. The V and J ends lost 1 base and 3 bases respectively, with 10 bases between them. This chain's CDR3 is CASSLGRDGYEQYF. The DNA of the CDR3 is TGTGCCAGCAGCTTAGGCAGGGATGGCTACGAGCAGTACTTC. The full variable domain, rest sourced from reference TRBV7-2 and TRBJ2-7, is GAGVSQSPSNKVTEKGKDVELRCDPISGHTALYWYRQSLGQGLEFLIYFQGNSAPDKSGLPSDRFSAERTGGSVSTLTIQRTQQEDSAVYLCASSLGRDGYEQYFGPGTRLTVT.

The CDR3 spells CASSWDSNEQFF. The CDR3, as DNA: TGTGCCAGCAGTTGGGACAGCAATGAGCAGTTCTTC. The rearrangement joins TRBV6-2 or TRBV6-3 to TRBJ2-1; 7 nucleotides agree with TRBD1. This CDR3 is 12 amino acids long. Germline CDR1 and CDR2: MNHEY and SVGEGT. Trimming removed 4 bases from V and 6 bases from J; junction bases left unmatched: 0.

The chain is built from TRBV19 and TRBJ1-2, with 7 bases matching TRBD1. Germline V gene sequence: CDR1 LNHDA, CDR2 SQIVND (reference sequence). The CDR3 contains 14 residues. V lost 6 bases to trimming and J lost 4 bases; unmatched junction nucleotides: 8. The CDR3, as DNA: TGTGCCAGTAGACGACAGGGTAGTGGCTATGGCTACACCTTC. It yields the protein CASRRQGSGYGYTF. Full variable domain (remainder filled in from reference TRBV19 and TRBJ1-2): DGGITQSPKYLFRKEGQNVTLSCEQNLNHDAMYWYRQDPGQGLRLIYYSQIVNDFQKGDIAEGYSVSREKKESFPLTVTSAQKNPTAFYLCASRRQGSGYGYTFGSGTRLTVV.

This sequence joins TRBV9 and TRBJ2-2; 13 nucleotides match TRBD2. Germline V gene sequence: CDR1 SGDLS, CDR2 YYNGEE. J was trimmed by 7 bases and V by 3 bases; bases with no gene match: 12. The CDR3 has 18 amino acids. CDR3 nucleotides: TGTGCCAGCAGCGCCCTTGGAACTAGCGGGAGGGCCTACGGGGAGCTGTTTTTT. The encoded protein is CASSALGTSGRAYGELFF. Complete variable domain (other parts from reference TRBV9 and TRBJ2-2): DSGVTQTPKHLITATGQRVTLRCSPRSGDLSVYWYQQSLDQGLQFLIQYYNGEERAKGNILERFSAQQFPDLHSELNLSSLELGDSALYFCASSALGTSGRAYGELFFGEGSRLTVL.

Points on this clone: Different DNA sequences within this sample yield the same CDR3. The chain combines TRBV24-1 with TRBJ2-3; possible D gene TRBD2, 5 bases. Between the trimmed V and J ends, which lost 5 bases and 5 bases, there was a span of 13 bases. Germline V gene data show CDR1 as KGHDR and CDR2 as SFDVKD. This CDR3 has 14 amino acids. As DNA, the CDR3 is TGTGCCACCAGTGGCTCTGGCGGAGGAGATACGCAGTATTTT. Protein: CATSGSGGGDTQYF.

The gene calls are TRBV29-1 and TRBJ1-2; TRBD1 is a possible D gene (5 bases). The CDR3 extends over 14 amino acids. Looked up from germline, CDR1 is SQVTM and CDR2 is ANQGSEA. V gave up 1 base and J gave up 7 bases, with 16 bases separating them. Here the CDR3 reads CSVEGRGAFTGYTF. The CDR3 DNA reads as TGCAGCGTTGAAGGGAGGGGAGCCTTCACTGGCTACACCTTC.

This clone was seen ten or more times. The genes are TRBV6-5 and TRBJ2-7, with 11 positions matching TRBD1. Germline CDR1 is MNHEY and CDR2 is SVGAGI. CDR3 length: 15 residues. V lost 7 bases, J lost 1 base, and 6 bases stayed unmatched. CDR3 residues: CASTPWDRGSYEQYF. The CDR3 DNA reads TGTGCCAGCACCCCCTGGGACAGGGGGTCCTACGAGCAGTACTTC.

The J gene is TRBJ2-1, the V gene TRBV20-1; 10 positions match TRBD2. The CDR3 runs to 14 residues. V trimming: 3 bases; J trimming: 12 bases; junction bases outside the gene matches: 11. Germline V gives CDR1 DFQATT, CDR2 SNEGSKA (reference sequence). CDR3 loop: CSASDPSGRMGQFF. The CDR3 region has the DNA TGCAGTGCTAGTGACCCTAGCGGGAGAATGGGGCAGTTCTTC.

This clone was recorded a few times. This rearrangement joins TRBV19 to TRBJ2-3; D is possibly TRBD1 (6 bases). This CDR3 region has 18 residues. Trimming stripped 3 bases from V and 3 bases from J, with 22 bases between. Germline CDR1 reads LNHDA; CDR2 reads SQIVND (reference sequence). The CDR3 loop reads CASSIGNQGWWNTDTQYF. The CDR3 nucleotides read TGTGCCAGTAGTATCGGAAATCAGGGGTGGTGGAATACAGATACGCAGTATTTT.

CDR3 DNA: TGTGCCAGCAGCTCGGGACAGATACGAAAGACCCAGTACTTC. Translation: CASSSGQIRKTQYF. V gene TRBV7-8 combines with J gene TRBJ2-5, with 7 nucleotides matching TRBD1. Germline V CDR1 and CDR2: SGHVS, FQNEAQ. The CDR3 is 14 residues long. J lost 6 bases, V lost 4 bases, and 8 bases had no gene match.

The chain employs TRBV6-5 and TRBJ2-7; the D gene is possibly TRBD1 (5 bases). The germline gives CDR1 MNHEY, CDR2 SVGAGI. Trimming removed 6 bases from V and 2 bases from J, with 14 bases in between. CDR3 length: 14 residues. Here the CDR3 reads CASRPGISAYEQYF. The CDR3 DNA reads TGTGCCAGCAGGCCAGGGATATCCGCCTACGAGCAGTACTTC.